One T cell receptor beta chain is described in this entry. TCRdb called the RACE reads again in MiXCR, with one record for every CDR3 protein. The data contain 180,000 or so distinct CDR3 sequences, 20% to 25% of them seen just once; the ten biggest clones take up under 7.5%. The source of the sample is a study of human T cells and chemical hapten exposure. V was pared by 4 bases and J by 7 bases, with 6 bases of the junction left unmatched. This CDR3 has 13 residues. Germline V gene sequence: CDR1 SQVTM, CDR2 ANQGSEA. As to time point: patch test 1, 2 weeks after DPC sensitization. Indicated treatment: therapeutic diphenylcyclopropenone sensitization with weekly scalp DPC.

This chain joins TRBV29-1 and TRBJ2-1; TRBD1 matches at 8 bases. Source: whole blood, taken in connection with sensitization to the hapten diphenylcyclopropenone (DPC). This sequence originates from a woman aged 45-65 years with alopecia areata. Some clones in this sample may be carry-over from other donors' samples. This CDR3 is CSVGDRTRNEQFF. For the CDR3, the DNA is TGCAGCGTTGGGGACAGGACGAGAAATGAGCAGTTCTTC.